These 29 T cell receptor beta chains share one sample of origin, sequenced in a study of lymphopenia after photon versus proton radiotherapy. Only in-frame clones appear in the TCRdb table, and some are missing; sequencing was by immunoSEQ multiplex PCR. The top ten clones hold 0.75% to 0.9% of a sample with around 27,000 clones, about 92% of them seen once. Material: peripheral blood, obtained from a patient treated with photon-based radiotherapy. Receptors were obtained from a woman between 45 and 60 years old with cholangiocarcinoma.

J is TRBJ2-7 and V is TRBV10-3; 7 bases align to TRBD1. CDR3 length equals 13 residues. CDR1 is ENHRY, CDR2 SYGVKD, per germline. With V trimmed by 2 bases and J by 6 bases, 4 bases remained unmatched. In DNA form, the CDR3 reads TGTGCCATCAGTGAGGAGCCAGGGGGCGAGCAGTACTTC. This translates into CAISEEPGGEQYF.

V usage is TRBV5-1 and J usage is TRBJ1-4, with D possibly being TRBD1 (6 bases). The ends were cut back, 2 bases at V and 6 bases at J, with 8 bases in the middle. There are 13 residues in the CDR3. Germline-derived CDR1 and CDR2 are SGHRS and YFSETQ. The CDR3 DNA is TGCGCCAGCAGCTTCTCAGGGGATGAAAAACTGTTTTTT. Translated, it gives CASSFSGDEKLFF.

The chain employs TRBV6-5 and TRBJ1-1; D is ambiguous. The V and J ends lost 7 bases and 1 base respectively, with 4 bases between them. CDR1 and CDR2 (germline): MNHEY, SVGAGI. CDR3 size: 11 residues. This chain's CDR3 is CASKANTEAFF. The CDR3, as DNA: TGTGCCAGCAAAGCGAACACTGAAGCTTTCTTT.

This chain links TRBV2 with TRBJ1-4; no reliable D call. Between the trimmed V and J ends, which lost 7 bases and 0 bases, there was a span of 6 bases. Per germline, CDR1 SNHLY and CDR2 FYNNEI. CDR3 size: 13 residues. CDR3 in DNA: TGTGCCAGCACGGGTGCAACTAATGAAAAACTGTTTTTT. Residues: CASTGATNEKLFF.

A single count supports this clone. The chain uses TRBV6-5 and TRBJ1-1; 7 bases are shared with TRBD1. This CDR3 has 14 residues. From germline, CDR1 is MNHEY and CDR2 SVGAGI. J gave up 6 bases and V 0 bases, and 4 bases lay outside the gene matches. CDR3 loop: CASSYSTGQAEAFF. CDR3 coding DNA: TGTGCCAGCAGTTACTCGACAGGGCAGGCTGAAGCTTTCTTT.

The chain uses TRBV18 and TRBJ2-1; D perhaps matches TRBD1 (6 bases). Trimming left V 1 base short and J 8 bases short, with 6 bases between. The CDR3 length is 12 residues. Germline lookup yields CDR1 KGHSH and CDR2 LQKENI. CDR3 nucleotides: TGTGCCAGCTCACCACGGGGGCATGAGCAGTTCTTC. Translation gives CASSPRGHEQFF. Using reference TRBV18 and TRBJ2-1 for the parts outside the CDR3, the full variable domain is NAGVMQNPRHLVRRRGQEARLRCSPMKGHSHVYWYRQLPEEGLKFMVYLQKENIIDESGMPKERFSAEFPKEGPSILRIQQVVRGDSAAYFCASSPRGHEQFFGPGTRLTVL.

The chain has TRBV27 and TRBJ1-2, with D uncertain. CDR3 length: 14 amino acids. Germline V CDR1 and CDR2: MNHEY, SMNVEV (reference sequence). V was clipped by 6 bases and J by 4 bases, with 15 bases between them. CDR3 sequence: CASSRDISFYGYTF. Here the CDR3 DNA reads TGTGCCAGCAGCCGCGACATCTCCTTCTATGGCTACACCTTC.

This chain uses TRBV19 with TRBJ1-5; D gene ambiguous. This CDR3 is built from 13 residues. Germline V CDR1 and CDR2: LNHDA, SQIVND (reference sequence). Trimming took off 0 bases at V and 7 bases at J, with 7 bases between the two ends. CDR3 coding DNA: TGTGCCAGTAGTATAGAGGAGCGGCAGCCCCAGCATTTT. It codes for CASSIEERQPQHF. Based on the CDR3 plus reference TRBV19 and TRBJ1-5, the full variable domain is DGGITQSPKYLFRKEGQNVTLSCEQNLNHDAMYWYRQDPGQGLRLIYYSQIVNDFQKGDIAEGYSVSREKKESFPLTVTSAQKNPTAFYLCASSIEERQPQHFGDGTRLSIL.

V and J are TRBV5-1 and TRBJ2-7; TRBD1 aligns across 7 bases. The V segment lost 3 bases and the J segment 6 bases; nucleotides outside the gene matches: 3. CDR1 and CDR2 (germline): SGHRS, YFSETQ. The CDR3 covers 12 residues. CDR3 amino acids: CASSSNRGEQYF. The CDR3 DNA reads TGCGCCAGCAGCTCGAACAGGGGCGAGCAGTACTTC.

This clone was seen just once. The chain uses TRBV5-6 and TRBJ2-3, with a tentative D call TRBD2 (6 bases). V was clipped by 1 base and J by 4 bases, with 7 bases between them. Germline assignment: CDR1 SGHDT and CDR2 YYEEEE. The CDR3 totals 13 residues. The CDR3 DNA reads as TGTGCCAGCAGCTTGCCGGGGGCAGATACGCAGTATTTT. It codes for CASSLPGADTQYF. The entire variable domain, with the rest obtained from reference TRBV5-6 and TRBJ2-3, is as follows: DAGVTQSPTHLIKTRGQQVTLRCSPKSGHDTVSWYQQALGQGPQFIFQYYEEEERQRGNFPDRFSGHQFPNYSSELNVNALLLGDSALYLCASSLPGADTQYFGPGTRLTVL.

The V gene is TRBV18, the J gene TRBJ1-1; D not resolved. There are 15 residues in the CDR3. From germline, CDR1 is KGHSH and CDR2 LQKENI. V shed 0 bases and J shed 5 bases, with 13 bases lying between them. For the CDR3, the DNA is TGTGCCAGCTCACCACCGACCCCGGGAGAAACTGAAGCTTTCTTT. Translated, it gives CASSPPTPGETEAFF.

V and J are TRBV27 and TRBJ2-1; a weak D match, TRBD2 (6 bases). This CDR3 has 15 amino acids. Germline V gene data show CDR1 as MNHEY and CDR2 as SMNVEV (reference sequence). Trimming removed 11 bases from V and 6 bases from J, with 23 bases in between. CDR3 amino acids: CAVGRAGGVTNEQFF. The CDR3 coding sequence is TGTGCCGTCGGTCGTGCCGGGGGAGTAACCAATGAGCAGTTCTTC.

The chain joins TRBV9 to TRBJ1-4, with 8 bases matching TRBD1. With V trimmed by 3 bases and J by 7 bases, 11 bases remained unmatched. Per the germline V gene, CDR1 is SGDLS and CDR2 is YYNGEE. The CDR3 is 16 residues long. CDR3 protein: CASSAALGQAAEKLFF. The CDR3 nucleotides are TGTGCCAGCAGCGCGGCACTGGGACAGGCGGCTGAAAAACTGTTTTTT.

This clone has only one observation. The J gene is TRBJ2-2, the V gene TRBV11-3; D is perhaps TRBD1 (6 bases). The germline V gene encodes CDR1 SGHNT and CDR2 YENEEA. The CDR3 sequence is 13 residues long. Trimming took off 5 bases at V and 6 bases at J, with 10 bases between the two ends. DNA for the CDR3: TGTGCCAGCAGCCACAGGGACCCCGGGGAGCTGTTTTTT. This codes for CASSHRDPGELFF.

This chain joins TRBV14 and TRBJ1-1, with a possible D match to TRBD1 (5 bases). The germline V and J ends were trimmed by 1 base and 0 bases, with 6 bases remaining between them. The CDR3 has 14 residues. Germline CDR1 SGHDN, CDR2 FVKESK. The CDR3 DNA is TGTGCCAGCAGCCAAGTACAGGTGAACACTGAAGCTTTCTTT. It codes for CASSQVQVNTEAFF.

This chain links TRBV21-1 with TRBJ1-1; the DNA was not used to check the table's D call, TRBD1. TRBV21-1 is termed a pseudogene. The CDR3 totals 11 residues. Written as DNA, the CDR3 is TGTGCCAGCAGCGAAAAGACAGGGGCTTTCTTT. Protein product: CASSEKTGAFF.

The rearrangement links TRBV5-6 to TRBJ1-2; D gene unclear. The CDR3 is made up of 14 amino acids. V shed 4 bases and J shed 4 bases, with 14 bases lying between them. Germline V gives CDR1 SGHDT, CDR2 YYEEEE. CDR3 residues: CASSPRGSVYGYTF. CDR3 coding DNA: TGTGCCAGCAGCCCCCGTGGCAGCGTCTATGGCTACACCTTC.

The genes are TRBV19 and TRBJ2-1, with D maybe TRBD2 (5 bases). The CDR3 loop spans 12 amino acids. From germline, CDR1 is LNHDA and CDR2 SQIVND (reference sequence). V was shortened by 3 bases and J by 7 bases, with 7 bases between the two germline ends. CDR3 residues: CASSIGVNEQFF. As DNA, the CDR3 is TGTGCCAGTAGTATCGGGGTAAATGAGCAGTTCTTC.

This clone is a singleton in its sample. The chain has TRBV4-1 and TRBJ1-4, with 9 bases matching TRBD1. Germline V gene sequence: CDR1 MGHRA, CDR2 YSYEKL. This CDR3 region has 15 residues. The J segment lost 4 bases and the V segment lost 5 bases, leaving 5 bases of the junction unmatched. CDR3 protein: CASSFGDRDNEKLFF. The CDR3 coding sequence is TGCGCCAGCAGCTTCGGGGACAGGGATAATGAAAAACTGTTTTTT.

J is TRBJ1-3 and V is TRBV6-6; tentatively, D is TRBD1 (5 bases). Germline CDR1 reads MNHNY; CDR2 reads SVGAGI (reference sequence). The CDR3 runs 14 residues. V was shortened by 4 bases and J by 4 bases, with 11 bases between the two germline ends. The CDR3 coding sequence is TGTGCCAGCAGTTCGACAGCGTCGGGAAACACCATATATTTT. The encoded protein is CASSSTASGNTIYF.

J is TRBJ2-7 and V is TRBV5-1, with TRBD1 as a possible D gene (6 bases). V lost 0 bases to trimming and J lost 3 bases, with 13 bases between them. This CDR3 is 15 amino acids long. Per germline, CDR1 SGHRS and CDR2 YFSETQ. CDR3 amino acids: CASSLESGANYEQYF. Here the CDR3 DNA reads TGCGCCAGCAGCTTGGAATCAGGGGCGAACTACGAGCAGTACTTC. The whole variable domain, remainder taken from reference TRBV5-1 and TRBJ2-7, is KAGVTQTPRYLIKTRGQQVTLSCSPISGHRSVSWYQQTPGQGLQFLFEYFSETQRNKGNFPGRFSGRQFSNSRSEMNVSTLELGDSALYLCASSLESGANYEQYFGPGTRLTVT.

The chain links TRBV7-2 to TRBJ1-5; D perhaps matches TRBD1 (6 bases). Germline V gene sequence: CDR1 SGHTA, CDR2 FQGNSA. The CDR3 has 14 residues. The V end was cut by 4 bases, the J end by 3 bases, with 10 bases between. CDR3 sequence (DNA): TGTGCCAGCAGCTCGACAGGAGACAATCAGCCCCAGCATTTT. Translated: CASSSTGDNQPQHF.

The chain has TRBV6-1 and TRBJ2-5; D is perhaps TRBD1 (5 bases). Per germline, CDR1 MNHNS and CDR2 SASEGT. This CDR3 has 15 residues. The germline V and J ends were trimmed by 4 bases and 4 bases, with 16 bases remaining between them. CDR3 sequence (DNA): TGTGCCAGCAGTGCCCTGACAGAAGAGTTAGAGACCCAGTACTTC. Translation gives CASSALTEELETQYF.

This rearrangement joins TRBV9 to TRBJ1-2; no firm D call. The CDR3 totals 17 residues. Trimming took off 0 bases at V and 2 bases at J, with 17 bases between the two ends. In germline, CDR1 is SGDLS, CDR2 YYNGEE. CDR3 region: CASSVALAGNRNYGYTF. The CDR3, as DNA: TGTGCCAGCAGCGTAGCCTTGGCCGGGAACAGAAACTATGGCTACACCTTC.

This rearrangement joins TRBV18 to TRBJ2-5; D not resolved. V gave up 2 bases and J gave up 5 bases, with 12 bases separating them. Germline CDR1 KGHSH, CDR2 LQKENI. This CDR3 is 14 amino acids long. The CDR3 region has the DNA TGTGCCAGCTCACCATTTCAAGGTCGGGAGACCCAGTACTTC. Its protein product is CASSPFQGRETQYF.

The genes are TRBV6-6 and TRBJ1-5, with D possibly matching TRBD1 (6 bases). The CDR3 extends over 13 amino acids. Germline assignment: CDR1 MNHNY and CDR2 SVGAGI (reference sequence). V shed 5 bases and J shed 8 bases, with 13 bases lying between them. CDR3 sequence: CASSRYNREPQHF. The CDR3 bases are TGTGCCAGCAGTCGATATAACAGGGAGCCCCAGCATTTT.

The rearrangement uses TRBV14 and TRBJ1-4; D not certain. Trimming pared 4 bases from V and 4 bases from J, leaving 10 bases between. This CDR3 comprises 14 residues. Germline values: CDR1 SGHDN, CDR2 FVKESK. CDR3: CASSPYRNNEKLFF. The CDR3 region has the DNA TGTGCCAGCAGCCCGTATAGAAATAATGAAAAACTGTTTTTT.

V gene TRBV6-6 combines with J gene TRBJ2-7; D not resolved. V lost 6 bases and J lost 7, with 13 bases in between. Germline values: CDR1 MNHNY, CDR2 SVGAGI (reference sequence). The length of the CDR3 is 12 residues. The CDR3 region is CASSTIGREQYF. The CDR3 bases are TGTGCCAGCAGCACTATAGGGCGAGAGCAGTACTTC.

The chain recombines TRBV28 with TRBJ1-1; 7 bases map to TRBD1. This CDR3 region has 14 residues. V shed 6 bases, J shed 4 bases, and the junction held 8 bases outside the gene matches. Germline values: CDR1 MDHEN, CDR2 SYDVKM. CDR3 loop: CASSIGQASTEAFF. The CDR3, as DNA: TGTGCCAGCAGCATCGGACAGGCGAGCACTGAAGCTTTCTTT.